This T cell receptor (beta chain) was captured by sequencing in a study of shared clonotypes between healthy human individuals. General observations from the study: Donor clonotype sharing was expected to depend on sequencing depth. Rarefaction gave evidence that sorted-subset sequencing remained incomplete despite large depth.

On this clone: Its target is not known.

The authors split each subset's genomic DNA evenly across several immunoSEQ plates. Measured with immunoSEQ multiplex PCR; TCRdb has only the in-frame clones, and not every one. The sample holds under 1,100,000 clones, around 74% seen once. The ends lost 3 bases at V and 0 bases at J; junction bases unmatched: 7. This CDR3 has 16 residues. Germline CDR1 is LNHDA and CDR2 is SQIVND (reference sequence). Sequencing was done on a sample of memory CD4+ T cells sorted from blood. Subset noted: CD45RA-negative fraction. This sequence was found in a man aged 18 to 29 in good health. The V and J genes are TRBV19 and TRBJ1-1; TRBD1 aligns across 7 bases. CDR3 loop: CASSIKGTALNTEAFF. The CDR3, as DNA: TGTGCCAGTAGTATCAAAGGGACAGCACTGAACACTGAAGCTTTCTTT.